Sequencing of this T cell receptor beta chain was carried out in a study of blood T cell repertoires in COVID-19. Sequenced by immunoSEQ multiplex PCR; TCRdb stores in-frame clones only, minus some. The sample holds approximately 350,000 clones, approximately 87% seen once. The CDR3 loop spans 15 amino acids. From germline, CDR1 is MGHDK and CDR2 SYGVNS. V dropped 2 bases and J dropped 1; count of bases not matched to a gene: 4. This sequence joins TRBV25-1 and TRBJ1-2, with 7 positions matching TRBD1. The receptor's source is a woman aged 50 to 65 with COVID-19, enrolled during active disease. Sequenced input: peripheral blood. The CDR3, as DNA: TGTGCCAGCAGTGAACCCGGACAGGATAACTATGGCTACACCTTC. This encodes CASSEPGQDNYGYTF.